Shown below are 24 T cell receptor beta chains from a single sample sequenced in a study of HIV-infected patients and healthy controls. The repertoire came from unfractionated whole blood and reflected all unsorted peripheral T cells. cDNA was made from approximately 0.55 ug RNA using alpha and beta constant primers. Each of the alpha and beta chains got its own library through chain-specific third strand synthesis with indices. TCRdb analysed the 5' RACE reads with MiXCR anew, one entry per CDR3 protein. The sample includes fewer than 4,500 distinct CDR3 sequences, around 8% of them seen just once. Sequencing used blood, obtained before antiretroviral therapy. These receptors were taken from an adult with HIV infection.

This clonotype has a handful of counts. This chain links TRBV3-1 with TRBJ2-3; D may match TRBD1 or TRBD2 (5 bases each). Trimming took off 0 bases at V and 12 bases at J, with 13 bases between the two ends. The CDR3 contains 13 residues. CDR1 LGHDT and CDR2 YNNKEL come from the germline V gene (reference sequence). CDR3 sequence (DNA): TGTGCCAGCAGCCAAGATCAGGGACCCCCTCAGTATTTT. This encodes CASSQDQGPPQYF.

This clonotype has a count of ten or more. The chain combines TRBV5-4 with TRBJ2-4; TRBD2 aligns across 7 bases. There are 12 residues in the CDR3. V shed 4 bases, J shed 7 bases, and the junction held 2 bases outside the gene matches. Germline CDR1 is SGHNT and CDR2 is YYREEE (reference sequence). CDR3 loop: CASSSGVNIQYF. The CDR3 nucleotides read TGTGCCAGCAGCAGCGGGGTGAACATTCAGTACTTC.

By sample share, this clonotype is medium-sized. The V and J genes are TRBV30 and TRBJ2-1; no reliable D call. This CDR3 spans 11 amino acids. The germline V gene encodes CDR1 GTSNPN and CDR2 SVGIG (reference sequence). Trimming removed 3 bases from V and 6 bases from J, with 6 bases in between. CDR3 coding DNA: TGTGCCTGGAGCCCTAGCAATGAGCAGTTCTTC. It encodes CAWSPSNEQFF.

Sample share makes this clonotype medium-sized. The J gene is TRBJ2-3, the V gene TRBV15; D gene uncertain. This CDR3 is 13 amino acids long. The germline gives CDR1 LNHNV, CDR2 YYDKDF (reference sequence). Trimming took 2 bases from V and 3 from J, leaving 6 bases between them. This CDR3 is CATSRTGTDTQYF. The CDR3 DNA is TGTGCCACCAGCAGAACCGGGACAGATACGCAGTATTTT. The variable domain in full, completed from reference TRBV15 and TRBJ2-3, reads DAMVIQNPRYQVTQFGKPVTLSCSQTLNHNVMYWYQQKSSQAPKLLFHYYDKDFNNEADTPDNFQSRRPNTSFCFLDIRSPGLGDTAMYLCATSRTGTDTQYFGPGTRLTVL.

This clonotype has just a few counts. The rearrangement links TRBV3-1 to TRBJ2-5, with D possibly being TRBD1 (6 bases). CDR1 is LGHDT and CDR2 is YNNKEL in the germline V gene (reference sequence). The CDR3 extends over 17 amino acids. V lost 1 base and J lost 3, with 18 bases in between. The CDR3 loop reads CASSQVLVGALEETQYF. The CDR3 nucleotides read TGTGCCAGCAGCCAAGTCTTGGTGGGGGCCCTCGAAGAGACCCAGTACTTC.

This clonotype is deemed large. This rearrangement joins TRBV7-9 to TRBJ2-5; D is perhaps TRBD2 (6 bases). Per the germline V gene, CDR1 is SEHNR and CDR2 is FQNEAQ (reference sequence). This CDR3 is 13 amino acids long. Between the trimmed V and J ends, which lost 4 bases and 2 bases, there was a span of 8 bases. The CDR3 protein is CASSSGLQETQYF. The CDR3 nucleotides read TGTGCCAGCAGCTCGGGACTGCAAGAGACCCAGTACTTC. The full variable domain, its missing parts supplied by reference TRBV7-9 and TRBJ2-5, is DTGVSQNPRHKITKRGQNVTFRCDPISEHNRLYWYRQTLGQGPEFLTYFQNEAQLEKSRLLSDRFSAERPKGSFSTLEIQRTEQGDSAMYLCASSSGLQETQYFGPGTRLLVL.

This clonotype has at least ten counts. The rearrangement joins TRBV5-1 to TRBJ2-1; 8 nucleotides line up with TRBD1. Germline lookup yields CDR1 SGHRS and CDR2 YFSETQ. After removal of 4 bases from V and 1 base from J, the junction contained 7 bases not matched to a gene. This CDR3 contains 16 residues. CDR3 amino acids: CASSLGQVGSYNEQFF. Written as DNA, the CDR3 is TGCGCCAGCAGCCTGGGACAGGTTGGTTCCTACAATGAGCAGTTCTTC.

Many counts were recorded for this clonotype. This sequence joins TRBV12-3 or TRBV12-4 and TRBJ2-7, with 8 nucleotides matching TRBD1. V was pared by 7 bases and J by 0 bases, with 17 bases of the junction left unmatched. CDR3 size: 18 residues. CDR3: CASNLDRVDPHNSYEQYF. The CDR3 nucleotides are TGTGCCAGCAATTTGGACAGGGTCGACCCTCATAACTCCTACGAGCAGTACTTC.

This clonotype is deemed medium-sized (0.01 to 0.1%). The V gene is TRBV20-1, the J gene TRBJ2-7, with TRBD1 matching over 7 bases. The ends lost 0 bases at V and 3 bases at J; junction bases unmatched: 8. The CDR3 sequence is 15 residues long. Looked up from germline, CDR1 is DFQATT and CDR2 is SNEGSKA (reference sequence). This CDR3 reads CSARDNRDRYYEQYF. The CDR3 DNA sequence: TGCAGTGCTAGAGATAACCGGGACAGATACTACGAGCAGTACTTC.

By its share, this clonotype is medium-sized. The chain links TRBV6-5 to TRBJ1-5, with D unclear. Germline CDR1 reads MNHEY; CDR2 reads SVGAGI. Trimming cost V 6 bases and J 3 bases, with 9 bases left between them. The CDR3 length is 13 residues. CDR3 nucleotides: TGTGCCAGCAGCGAATCCCTCAATCAGCCCCAGCATTTT. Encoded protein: CASSESLNQPQHF.

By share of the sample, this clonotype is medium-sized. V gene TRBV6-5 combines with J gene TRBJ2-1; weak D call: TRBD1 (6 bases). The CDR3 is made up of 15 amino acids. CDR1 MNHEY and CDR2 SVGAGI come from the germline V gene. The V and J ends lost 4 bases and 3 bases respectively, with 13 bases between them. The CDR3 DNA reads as TGTGCCAGCAGTTCCTTTGCAGGGGACTACAATGAGCAGTTCTTC. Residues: CASSSFAGDYNEQFF.

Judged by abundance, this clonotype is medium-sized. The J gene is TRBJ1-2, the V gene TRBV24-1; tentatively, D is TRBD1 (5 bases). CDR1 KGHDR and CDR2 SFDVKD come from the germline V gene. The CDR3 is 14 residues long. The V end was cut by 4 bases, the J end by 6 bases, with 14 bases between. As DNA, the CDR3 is TGTGCCACCAGTGACAAAAGGACGGGGCATGGCTACACCTTC. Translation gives CATSDKRTGHGYTF.

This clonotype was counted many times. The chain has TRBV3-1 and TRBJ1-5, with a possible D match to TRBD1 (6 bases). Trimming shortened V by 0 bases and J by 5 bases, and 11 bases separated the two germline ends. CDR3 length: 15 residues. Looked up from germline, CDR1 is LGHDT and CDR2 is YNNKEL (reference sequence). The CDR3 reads CASSQDTGTYQPQHF. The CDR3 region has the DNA TGTGCCAGCAGCCAAGATACAGGGACTTATCAGCCCCAGCATTTT.

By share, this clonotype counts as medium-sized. The chain's CDR3 is CASSDSTGQGAGELFF. DNA for the CDR3: TGTGCCAGCAGTGACTCGACCGGACAGGGGGCCGGGGAGCTGTTTTTT. V and J are TRBV6-4 and TRBJ2-2; 10 nucleotides agree with TRBD1. The CDR3 length is 16 residues. V shed 0 bases, J shed 6 bases, and the junction held 4 bases outside the gene matches. Germline CDR1 is MRHNA and CDR2 is SNTAGT.

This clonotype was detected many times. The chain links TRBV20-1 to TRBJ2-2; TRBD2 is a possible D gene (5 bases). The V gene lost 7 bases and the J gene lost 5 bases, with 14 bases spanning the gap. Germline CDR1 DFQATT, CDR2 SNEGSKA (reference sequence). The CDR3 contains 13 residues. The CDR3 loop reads CSVNLGSTGELFF. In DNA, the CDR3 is TGCAGTGTCAACCTAGGGAGTACCGGGGAGCTGTTTTTT.

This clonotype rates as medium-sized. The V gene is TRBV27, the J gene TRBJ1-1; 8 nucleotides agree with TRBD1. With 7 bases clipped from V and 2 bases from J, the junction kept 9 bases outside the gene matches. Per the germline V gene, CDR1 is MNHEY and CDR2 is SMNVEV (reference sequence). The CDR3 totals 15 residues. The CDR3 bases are TGTGCCAGCATACGCAGGGGGCTAGGTAACACTGAAGCTTTCTTT. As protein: CASIRRGLGNTEAFF.

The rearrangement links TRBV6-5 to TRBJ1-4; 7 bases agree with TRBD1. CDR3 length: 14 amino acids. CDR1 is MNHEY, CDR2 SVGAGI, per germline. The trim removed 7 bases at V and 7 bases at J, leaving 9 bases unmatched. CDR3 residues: CASTARQGGEKLFF. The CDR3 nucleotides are TGTGCCAGCACCGCCCGTCAGGGGGGTGAAAAACTGTTTTTT.

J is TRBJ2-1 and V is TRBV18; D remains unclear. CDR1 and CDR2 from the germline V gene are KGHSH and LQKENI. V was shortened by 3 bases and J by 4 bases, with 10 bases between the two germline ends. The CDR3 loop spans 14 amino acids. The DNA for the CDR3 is TGTGCCAGCTCACCGTCAGCCGGATACAATGAGCAGTTCTTC. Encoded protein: CASSPSAGYNEQFF.

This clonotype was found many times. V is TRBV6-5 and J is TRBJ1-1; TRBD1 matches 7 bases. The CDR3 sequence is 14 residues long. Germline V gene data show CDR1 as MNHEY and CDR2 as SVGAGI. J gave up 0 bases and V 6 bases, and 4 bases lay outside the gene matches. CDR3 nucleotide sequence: TGTGCCAGCAGAAGCAGGGGGTTGAACACTGAAGCTTTCTTT. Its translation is CASRSRGLNTEAFF.

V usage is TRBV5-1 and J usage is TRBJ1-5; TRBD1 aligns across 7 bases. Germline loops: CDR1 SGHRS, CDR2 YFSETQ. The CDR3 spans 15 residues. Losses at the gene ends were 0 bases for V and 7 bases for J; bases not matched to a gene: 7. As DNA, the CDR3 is TGCGCCAGCAGCTTGGCCGGAGGGGGCGGGCAGCCCCAGCATTTT. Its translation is CASSLAGGGGQPQHF.

The CDR3 nucleotides read TGTGCCAGCAGCGGGACAGGGAACCCGACTAGCACAGATACGCAGTATTTT. Its translation is CASSGTGNPTSTDTQYF. The rearrangement links TRBV7-2 to TRBJ2-3; 9 nucleotides line up with TRBD1. J was trimmed by 0 bases and V by 5 bases; bases with no gene match: 9. The CDR3 loop spans 17 amino acids. Germline CDR1 and CDR2: SGHTA and FQGNSA. The whole variable domain, filled in from reference TRBV7-2 and TRBJ2-3, reads GAGVSQSPSNKVTEKGKDVELRCDPISGHTALYWYRQSLGQGLEFLIYFQGNSAPDKSGLPSDRFSAERTGGSVSTLTIQRTQQEDSAVYLCASSGTGNPTSTDTQYFGPGTRLTVL.

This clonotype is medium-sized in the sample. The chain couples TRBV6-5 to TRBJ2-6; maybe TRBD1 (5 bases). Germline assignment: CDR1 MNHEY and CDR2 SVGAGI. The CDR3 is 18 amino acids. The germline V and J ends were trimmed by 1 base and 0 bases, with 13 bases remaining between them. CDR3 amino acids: CASSYFTGTISGANVLTF. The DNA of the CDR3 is TGTGCCAGCAGTTACTTTACAGGAACCATCTCTGGGGCCAACGTCCTGACTTTC.

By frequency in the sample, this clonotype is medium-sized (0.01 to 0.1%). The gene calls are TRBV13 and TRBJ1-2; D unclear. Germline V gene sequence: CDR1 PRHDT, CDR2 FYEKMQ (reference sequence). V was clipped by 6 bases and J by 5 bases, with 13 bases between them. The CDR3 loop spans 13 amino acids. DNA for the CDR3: TGTGCCAGCAGTTCCAATCTACCTTATGGCTACACCTTC. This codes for CASSSNLPYGYTF.

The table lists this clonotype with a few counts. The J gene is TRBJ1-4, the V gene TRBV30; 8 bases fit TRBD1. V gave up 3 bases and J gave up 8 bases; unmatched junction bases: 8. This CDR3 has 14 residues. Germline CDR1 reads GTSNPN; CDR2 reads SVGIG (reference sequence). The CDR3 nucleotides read TGTGCCTGGAGGGTGGGCAGGGGGCACGAAAAACTGTTTTTT. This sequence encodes CAWRVGRGHEKLFF.